Reported below is one TCR beta chain. Its cognate antigen is unknown. Profiling of TCR beta VDJ combinations and CDR3 sequences used genomic DNA as template. TCRdb itself ran the reads through MiXCR, one entry per CDR3 protein. The sample has 200,000 or so distinct CDR3 sequences, 65% seen once. The V end lost 5 bases, the J end lost 4 bases, and 15 bases lay between the germline ends. The CDR3 sequence is 14 residues long. This entry is derived from a study of CD8+CD57+ T cells in acquired aplastic anemia. Study-level background: The average for DNA from sorted CD4+ and CD8+ cells was roughly 3 ug.

Findings and limits, study-wide: Patient and control CD8+ Simpson's diversity was not significantly different.

Those patients picked for sequencing had displayed CD8+CD57+ cell expansion on flow cytometry. Patients were therapy-naive when their blood was sampled. The source material was sorted CD4+, CD8+, or CD8+CD57+ T cells (not recorded which) from PBMCs. This sequence originates from a human donor with aplastic anemia. The rearrangement uses TRBV12-3 or TRBV12-4 and TRBJ2-7; D possibly corresponds to TRBD2 (5 bases). The DNA for the CDR3 is TGTGCCAGCAGTCCGACGAGAGGGCTTTACGAGCAGTACTTC. The encoded protein is CASSPTRGLYEQYF.